The 10 T cell receptor beta chains in this list originate from one sample, sequenced in a study of T cell responses to AZD1222 COVID-19 vaccine. The table came from immunoSEQ multiplex PCR; TCRdb's copy has only in-frame clones and leaves some out. The repertoire holds around 94,000 clones, 88% seen once, with roughly 13% in the top ten. Sequenced material: peripheral blood, taken on day 0 of AZD1222 vaccination. The source is an adult in good health.

The chain recombines TRBV5-4 with TRBJ2-6, with a tentative D call TRBD2 (5 bases). V dropped 2 bases and J dropped 4 bases, with 10 bases sitting between them. This CDR3 comprises 15 residues. In germline, CDR1 is SGHNT, CDR2 YYREEE (reference sequence). DNA for the CDR3: TGTGCCAGCAGCTTAGAGGGAATAGGGGCCAACGTCCTGACTTTC. It codes for CASSLEGIGANVLTF.

The chain has TRBV18 and TRBJ1-2, with 9 bases matching TRBD1. With 5 bases clipped from V and 4 bases from J, the junction kept 14 bases outside the gene matches. This CDR3 comprises 17 residues. Germline V gene data show CDR1 as KGHSH and CDR2 as LQKENI. CDR3 DNA: TGTGCCAGCTCAAATCTTAGCCCCGGGACAGGGACCTATGGCTACACCTTC. Encoded protein: CASSNLSPGTGTYGYTF. Full variable domain (remainder filled in from reference TRBV18 and TRBJ1-2): NAGVMQNPRHLVRRRGQEARLRCSPMKGHSHVYWYRQLPEEGLKFMVYLQKENIIDESGMPKERFSAEFPKEGPSILRIQQVVRGDSAAYFCASSNLSPGTGTYGYTFGSGTRLTVV.

The J gene is TRBJ1-4, the V gene TRBV19; TRBD1 aligns across 7 bases. J lost 5 bases, V lost 8 bases, and 11 bases had no gene match. This CDR3 has 15 amino acids. CDR1 LNHDA and CDR2 SQIVND come from the germline V gene (reference sequence). This CDR3 is CASPFWDSRNEKLFF. The CDR3 nucleotides read TGTGCCAGTCCTTTTTGGGACAGTCGAAATGAAAAACTGTTTTTT.

The chain uses TRBV19 and TRBJ2-5; D is tentatively TRBD1 or TRBD2 (5 bases each). The CDR3 is 16 residues long. From germline, CDR1 is LNHDA and CDR2 SQIVND (reference sequence). Trimming cost V 1 base and J 5 bases, with 17 bases left between them. CDR3: CASSIVALGRGETQYF. The CDR3 coding sequence is TGTGCCAGTAGTATAGTTGCTTTGGGACGTGGGGAGACCCAGTACTTC.

This clone was observed a single time. Distinct nucleotide sequences in the sample also encode this CDR3. The chain carries TRBV6-5 and TRBJ1-5; D not certain. CDR3 length: 13 residues. Trimming took 6 bases from V and 0 from J, leaving 6 bases between them. From germline, CDR1 is MNHEY and CDR2 SVGAGI. CDR3 in DNA: TGTGCCAGCAGGGGGAATAGCAATCAGCCCCAGCATTTT. This gives the protein CASRGNSNQPQHF.

In DNA form, the CDR3 reads TGTGCCAGCAGGAATGTAGGGGGTGGCTACACCTTC. Amino acid sequence: CASRNVGGGYTF. The genes are TRBV6-5 and TRBJ1-2, with D perhaps TRBD1 (6 bases). The V end was cut by 6 bases, the J end by 7 bases, with 12 bases between. CDR3 length: 12 residues. Per germline, CDR1 MNHEY and CDR2 SVGAGI.

J is TRBJ1-4 and V is TRBV5-5; D is perhaps TRBD1 (5 bases). Germline CDR1 is SGHKS and CDR2 is YYEKEE (reference sequence). The CDR3 contains 13 residues. The V gene lost 5 bases and the J gene lost 6 bases, with 11 bases spanning the gap. CDR3 sequence: CASSWGGDEKLFF. DNA of the CDR3: TGTGCCAGCAGTTGGGGGGGTGATGAAAAACTGTTTTTT.

The rearrangement links TRBV7-2 to TRBJ1-4, with TRBD1 identical over 7 bases. This CDR3 is 16 amino acids long. Germline V lookup: CDR1 SGHTA, CDR2 FQGNSA. V lost 4 bases to trimming and J lost 4 bases; unmatched junction nucleotides: 9. The CDR3 region has the DNA TGTGCCAGCAGCTCTCAATCCGGGACAGTTAATGAAAAACTGTTTTTT. This encodes CASSSQSGTVNEKLFF.

V and J are TRBV9 and TRBJ2-7; 10 bases agree with TRBD1. CDR3 length: 14 residues. Germline V gives CDR1 SGDLS, CDR2 YYNGEE. With V trimmed by 4 bases and J by 6 bases, 7 bases remained unmatched. This CDR3 reads CASSTTGGATEQYF. The CDR3 nucleotides read TGTGCCAGCAGCACGACAGGGGGCGCGACCGAGCAGTACTTC.

This clone was observed a handful of times. The chain carries TRBV29-1 and TRBJ2-3, with 9 bases lining up with TRBD1. Germline V lookup: CDR1 SQVTM, CDR2 ANQGSEA. Trimming took 6 bases from V and 5 from J; bases not matched to a gene: 12. The CDR3 has 15 amino acids. As DNA, the CDR3 is TGCAGCGTCCCGGTCGGGACAGGGTGGGTAGATACGCAGTATTTT. Its translation is CSVPVGTGWVDTQYF.